One sample yielded the 5 T cell receptor beta chains listed below, sequenced in a study of CD8+ T cells in alopecia areata (dated by TCRdb to the late 2010s). In light of the paper, this sample's time point label describes: roughly 26 weeks on oral tofacitinib. This sample's treatment or condition label indicates: oral pan-JAK inhibitor, 5-10 mg twice daily. The receptor library was made with the immunoSEQ multiplex PCR assay. For TCR sequencing, RNA was extracted from every sample and reverse transcribed into cDNA to serve as template. TCRdb retrieved this table from immuneACCESS and kept in-frame rearrangements only. Not all clones are present; in checked studies, unresolved V genes account for under half, and no reason is known for the remainder. The sample includes some 95,000 clones, with 44% observed a single time. The ten most abundant clones make up less than 20% of the sample. The starting material was CD8+ T cells sorted from blood, obtained at week 24, from a patient treated with tofacitinib. These receptors were taken from a human donor with alopecia areata.

V usage is TRBV4-1 and J usage is TRBJ1-3, with 7 bases fitting TRBD1. This CDR3 region has 15 residues. In germline, CDR1 is MGHRA, CDR2 YSYEKL. The V gene end was trimmed by 5 bases and the J gene end by 3 bases; junction bases not matched to a gene: 7. As DNA, the CDR3 is TGCGCCAGCAGCTCACGACAGGGTGGTGGAAACACCATATATTTT. As protein: CASSSRQGGGNTIYF.

The J gene is TRBJ2-3, the V gene TRBV2; D is undetermined. The CDR3 loop spans 13 amino acids. Germline CDR1 reads SNHLY; CDR2 reads FYNNEI. V was cut by 8 bases and J by 4 bases, with 13 bases left in between. Here the CDR3 DNA reads TGTGCCAGCCATTTCCAGAGGTCAGATACGCAGTATTTT. As protein: CASHFQRSDTQYF.

With respect to this clone: The same CDR3 is also encoded by other DNA sequences in this sample. The chain carries TRBV7-9 and TRBJ1-5; D remains unclear. This CDR3 has 12 amino acids. In germline, CDR1 is SEHNR, CDR2 FQNEAQ (reference sequence). The V gene lost 3 bases and the J gene lost 5 bases, with 5 bases spanning the gap. Here the CDR3 DNA reads TGTGCCAGCAGCTTTAGGGATCAGCCCCAGCATTTT. Its translation is CASSFRDQPQHF.

This clone was seen once. J is TRBJ1-1 and V is TRBV7-9; TRBD1 might be the D (5 bases). This CDR3 contains 12 residues. The germline V gene encodes CDR1 SEHNR and CDR2 FQNEAQ (reference sequence). V lost 0 bases and J lost 8, with 7 bases in between. The CDR3 nucleotides are TGTGCCAGCAGCTTAGCCAGGGCCGAAGCTTTCTTT. Its translation: CASSLARAEAFF.

This chain links TRBV6-5 with TRBJ2-7; 8 nucleotides agree with TRBD1. The CDR3 runs to 15 residues. Germline assignment: CDR1 MNHEY and CDR2 SVGAGI. The V and J ends lost 5 bases and 6 bases, in that order; junction bases with no gene match: 12. The DNA of the CDR3 is TGTGCCAGCAGTCTGGGACAGGAAGTGAAAGGCGAGCAGTACTTC. Translation gives CASSLGQEVKGEQYF.